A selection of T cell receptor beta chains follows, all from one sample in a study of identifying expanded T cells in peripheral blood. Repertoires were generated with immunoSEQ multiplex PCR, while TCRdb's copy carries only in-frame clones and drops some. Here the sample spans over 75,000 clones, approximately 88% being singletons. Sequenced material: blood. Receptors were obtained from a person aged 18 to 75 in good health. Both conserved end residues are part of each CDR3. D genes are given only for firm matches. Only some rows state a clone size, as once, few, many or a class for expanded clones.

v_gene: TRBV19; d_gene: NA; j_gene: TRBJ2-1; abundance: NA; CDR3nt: TGTGCCAGTAGTAGAACAGACATTAATGTGGAGCAGTTCTTC; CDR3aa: CASSRTDINVEQFF
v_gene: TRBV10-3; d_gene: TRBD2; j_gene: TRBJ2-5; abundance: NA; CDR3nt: TGTGCCATTCAGGCGGGAGGGTTGGGAGAGACCCAGTACTTC; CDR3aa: CAIQAGGLGETQYF
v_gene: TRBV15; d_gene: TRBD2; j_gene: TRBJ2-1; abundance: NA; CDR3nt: TGTGCCACCAGCGCCAAAGCGGGAGGGGGCTACAATGAGCAGTTCTTC; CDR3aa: CATSAKAGGGYNEQFF
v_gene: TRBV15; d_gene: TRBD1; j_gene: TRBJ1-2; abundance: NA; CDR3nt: TGTGCCACCAGAATGACAGGGGGCCGATATGGCTACACCTTC; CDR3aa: CATRMTGGRYGYTF
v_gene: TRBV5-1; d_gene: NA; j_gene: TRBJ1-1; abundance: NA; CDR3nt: TGCGCCAGCATGGACCTCATGAGGACTGAAGCTTTCTTT; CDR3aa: CASMDLMRTEAFF
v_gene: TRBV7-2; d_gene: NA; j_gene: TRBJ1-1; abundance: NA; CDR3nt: TGTGCCAGCAGCTTAGCGCTAGGGGTAGGGAACACTGAAGCTTTCTTT; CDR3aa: CASSLALGVGNTEAFF
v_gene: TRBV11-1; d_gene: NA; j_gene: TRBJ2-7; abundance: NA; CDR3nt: TGTGCCAGCAGCATGCCCTCCCAGGGGAACTACGAGCAGTACTTC; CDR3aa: CASSMPSQGNYEQYF
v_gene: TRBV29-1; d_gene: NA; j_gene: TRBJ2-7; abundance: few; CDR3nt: TGCAGCGTTCGCCGGGACCACTCCTACGAGCAGTACTTC; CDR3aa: CSVRRDHSYEQYF
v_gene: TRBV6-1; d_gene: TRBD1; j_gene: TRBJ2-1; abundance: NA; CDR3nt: TGTGCCAGCAGTGAAGCCGAGGGACAGGGAAACAATGAGCAGTTCTTC; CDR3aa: CASSEAEGQGNNEQFF
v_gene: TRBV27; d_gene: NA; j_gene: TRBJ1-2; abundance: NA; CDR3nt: TGTGCCAGCAGTTTAACGGGGTATCGGGGCTACACCTTC; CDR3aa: CASSLTGYRGYTF
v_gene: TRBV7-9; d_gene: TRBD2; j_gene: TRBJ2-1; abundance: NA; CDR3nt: TGTGCCAGCAGCTTACTAGCGGGCCCTTCGAATGAGCAGTTCTTC; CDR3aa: CASSLLAGPSNEQFF
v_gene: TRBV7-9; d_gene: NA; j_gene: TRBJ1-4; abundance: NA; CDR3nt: TGTGCCAGCAGCTCACCCCCCCCCGGGGGTAATGAAAAACTGTTTTTT; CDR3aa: CASSSPPPGGNEKLFF
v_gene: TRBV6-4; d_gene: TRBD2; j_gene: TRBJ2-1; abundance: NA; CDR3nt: TGTGCCAGCAGTGACGACGGGGGGGCCTACAATGAGCAGTTCTTC; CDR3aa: CASSDDGGAYNEQFF
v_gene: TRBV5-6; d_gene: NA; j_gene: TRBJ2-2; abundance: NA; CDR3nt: TGTGCCAGCGGAGAAGCGGCCGGGGAGCTGTTTTTT; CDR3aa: CASGEAAGELFF
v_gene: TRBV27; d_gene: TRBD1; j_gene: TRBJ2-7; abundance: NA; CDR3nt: TGTGCCAGCAGTCCCTACGGACAGGGAAGAGACGAGCAGTACTTC; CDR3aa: CASSPYGQGRDEQYF
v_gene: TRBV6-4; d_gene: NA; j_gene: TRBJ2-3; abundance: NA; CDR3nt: TGTGCCAGCAGTGACTATCTGGGCACAGATACGCAGTATTTT; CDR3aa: CASSDYLGTDTQYF
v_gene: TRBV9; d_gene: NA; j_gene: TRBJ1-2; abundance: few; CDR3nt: TGTGCCAGCAGTCCGGACGGATCTAACTATGGCTACACCTTC; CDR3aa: CASSPDGSNYGYTF
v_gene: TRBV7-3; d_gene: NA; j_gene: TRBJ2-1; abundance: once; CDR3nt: TGTGCCAGCAGGTCAACCGGGACCGACAATGAGCAGTTCTTC; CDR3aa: CASRSTGTDNEQFF
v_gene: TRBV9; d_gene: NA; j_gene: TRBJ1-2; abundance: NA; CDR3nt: TGTGCCAGCAGCGTAGAGGGGAACTATGGCTACACCTTC; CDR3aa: CASSVEGNYGYTF
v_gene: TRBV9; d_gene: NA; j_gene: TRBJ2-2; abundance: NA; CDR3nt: TGTGCCAGCAGCGTAGCAGTCAACACCGGGGAGCTGTTTTTT; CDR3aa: CASSVAVNTGELFF
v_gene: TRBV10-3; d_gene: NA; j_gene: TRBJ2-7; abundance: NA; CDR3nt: TGTGCCATCAGTGACTTTACCGCCTACGAGCAGTACTTC; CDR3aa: CAISDFTAYEQYF
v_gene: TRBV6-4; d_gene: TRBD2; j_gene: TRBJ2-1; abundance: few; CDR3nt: TGTGCCAGCAGTGACTCGTTGCGGGGGGGCGATGAGCAGTTCTTC; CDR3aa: CASSDSLRGGDEQFF
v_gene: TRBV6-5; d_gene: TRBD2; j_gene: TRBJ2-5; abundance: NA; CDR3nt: TGTGCCAGCAGTTCGGGGGGGTACGGGGAGACCCAGTACTTC; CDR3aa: CASSSGGYGETQYF
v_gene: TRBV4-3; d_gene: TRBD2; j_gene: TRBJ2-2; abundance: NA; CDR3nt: TGCGCCAGCAGCCAATCCCTACAGATAGCGGGAGGTGAGGGGGAGCTGTTTTTT; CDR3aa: CASSQSLQIAGGEGELFF
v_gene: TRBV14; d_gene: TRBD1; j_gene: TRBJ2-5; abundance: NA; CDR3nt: TGTGCCAGCAGCCTTAGGACAGGGGGCAGAGAGACCCAGTACTTC; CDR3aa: CASSLRTGGRETQYF
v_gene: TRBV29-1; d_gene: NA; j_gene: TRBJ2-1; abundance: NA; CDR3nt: TGCAGCGTTGAGACCGGCTACAATGAGCAGTTCTTC; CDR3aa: CSVETGYNEQFF
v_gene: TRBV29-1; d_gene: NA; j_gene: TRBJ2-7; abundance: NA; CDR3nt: TGCAGCGTTACCGGGTCCCATGCCGGGCAGTACTTC; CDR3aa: CSVTGSHAGQYF
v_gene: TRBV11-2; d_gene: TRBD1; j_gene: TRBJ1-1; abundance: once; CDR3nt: TGTGCCAGCAGCTTTTCGGGTAGTCAGGGGGCCCCTATGAACACTGAAGCTTTCTTT; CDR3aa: CASSFSGSQGAPMNTEAFF
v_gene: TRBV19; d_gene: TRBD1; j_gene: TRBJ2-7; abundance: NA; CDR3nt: TGTGCCAGTAGTAGAGGTCGGTCACGGACAGGGGGCTACGAGCAGTACTTC; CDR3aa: CASSRGRSRTGGYEQYF
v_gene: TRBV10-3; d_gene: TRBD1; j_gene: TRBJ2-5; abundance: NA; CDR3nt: TGTGCCATCAGTCGGGACAGGCCGGGGTCAGAGACCCAGTACTTC; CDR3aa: CAISRDRPGSETQYF
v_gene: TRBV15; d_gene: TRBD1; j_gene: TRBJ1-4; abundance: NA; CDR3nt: TGTGCCACCAGCAGAGGAGGGAGACAGGGACGGGATGAAAAACTGTTTTTT; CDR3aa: CATSRGGRQGRDEKLFF
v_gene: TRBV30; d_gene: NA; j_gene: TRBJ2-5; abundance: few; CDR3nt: TGTGCCTGGAACGTACGAGAGACCCAGTACTTC; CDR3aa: CAWNVRETQYF
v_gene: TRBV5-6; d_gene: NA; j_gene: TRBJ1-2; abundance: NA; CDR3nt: TGTGCCAGCAGCCCAACGCCCCCAGGGGACCATGGCTACACCTTC; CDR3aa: CASSPTPPGDHGYTF
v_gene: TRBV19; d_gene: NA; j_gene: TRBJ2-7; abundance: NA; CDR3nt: TGTGCCAGTAGTATAGGGACGGGAACCTACGAGCAGTACTTC; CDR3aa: CASSIGTGTYEQYF
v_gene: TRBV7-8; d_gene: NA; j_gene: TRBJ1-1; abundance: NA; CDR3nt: TGTGCCAGCAGCTTAGATCACAGAAACACTGAAGCTTTCTTT; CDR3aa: CASSLDHRNTEAFF
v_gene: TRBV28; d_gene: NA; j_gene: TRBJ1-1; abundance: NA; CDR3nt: TGTGCCAGTTCTCAGAACACTGAAGCTTTCTTT; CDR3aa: CASSQNTEAFF
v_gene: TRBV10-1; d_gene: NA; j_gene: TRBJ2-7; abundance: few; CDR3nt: TGCGCCAGCAGTGCCTCGGGGGTCCACGAGCAGTACTTC; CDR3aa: CASSASGVHEQYF
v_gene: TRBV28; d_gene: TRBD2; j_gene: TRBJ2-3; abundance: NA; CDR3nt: TGTGCCAGCAGACAGACTAGCGGGAGAGTCACCGGGGGTGCGCAGTATTTT; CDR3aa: CASRQTSGRVTGGAQYF
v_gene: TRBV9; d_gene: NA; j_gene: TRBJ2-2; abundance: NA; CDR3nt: TGTGCCAGCAGCGTCCTCGGGACTTGGACCGGGGAGCTGTTTTTT; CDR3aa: CASSVLGTWTGELFF
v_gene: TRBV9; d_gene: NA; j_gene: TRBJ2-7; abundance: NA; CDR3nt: TGTGCCAGCAGCGTGGGAGTCCTTCCCTACGAGCAGTACTTC; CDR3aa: CASSVGVLPYEQYF
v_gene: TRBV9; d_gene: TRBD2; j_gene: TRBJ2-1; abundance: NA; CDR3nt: TGTGCCAGCAGCGTAGATGAGGGAGGGCCTATTGAGCAGTTCTTC; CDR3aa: CASSVDEGGPIEQFF
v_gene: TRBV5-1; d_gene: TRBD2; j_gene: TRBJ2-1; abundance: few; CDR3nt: TGCGCCAGCAGCCCGGGGACTAGCGACGTCCATGAGCAGTTCTTC; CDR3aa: CASSPGTSDVHEQFF
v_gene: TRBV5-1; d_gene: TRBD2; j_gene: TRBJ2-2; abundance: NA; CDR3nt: TGCGCCAGCAGCAAAGGGACTAGCTCGAACACCGGGGAGCTGTTTTTT; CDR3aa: CASSKGTSSNTGELFF